A selection of T cell receptor beta chains follows, all from one sample in a study of Graves' ophthalmopathy and Graves' hyperthyroidism. TCRdb used MiXCR to reprocess the multiplex PCR reads, holding one entry per CDR3 protein. Among approximately 1.2 million distinct CDR3 sequences listed, about 35% were seen once. The material sequenced was peripheral blood or thyroid tissue (not recorded which). The receptors come from an adult man with Graves' hyperthyroidism. Each CDR3 is given with its conserved first and last residue. Fields, in order: V gene, D gene, clone size, J gene, CDR3 DNA, CDR3 protein. The D gene is left open where the match is weak. A clone size is listed for some rows: how often the clone was seen (once, few, many), or a class if it is expanded.

V gene: TRBV10-3
D gene: TRBD2
clone size: .
J gene: TRBJ2-5
CDR3 DNA: TGTGCCAGCAGTTACTCAACCCCGGGACTACCCCAAGAGACCCAGTACTTC
CDR3 protein: CASSYSTPGLPQETQYF

V gene: TRBV7-2
D gene: TRBD1
clone size: .
J gene: TRBJ2-7
CDR3 DNA: TGTGCCAGCAGCTTAGGGACAGGGGGCGAAGAGCAGTACTTC
CDR3 protein: CASSLGTGGEEQYF

V gene: TRBV5-1
D gene: TRBD1
clone size: .
J gene: TRBJ2-7
CDR3 DNA: TGTGCCAGCAGCTCAACCGGGACAGGGTTTCACGAGCAGTACTTC
CDR3 protein: CASSSTGTGFHEQYF

V gene: TRBV20-1
D gene: TRBD1
clone size: .
J gene: TRBJ1-6
CDR3 DNA: TGCAGTGCTAGAGATAGCGGGACAGGGGGCTTGAATTCACCCCTCCACTTT
CDR3 protein: CSARDSGTGGLNSPLHF

V gene: TRBV7-9
D gene: TRBD1
clone size: many
J gene: TRBJ1-1
CDR3 DNA: TGTGCCAGCAGCTTACGTGACAGGGCGGGGAACACTGAAGCTTTCTTT
CDR3 protein: CASSLRDRAGNTEAFF

V gene: TRBV7-9
D gene: .
clone size: many
J gene: TRBJ1-6
CDR3 DNA: TGTGCCAGCAGCGATATCCTGACAGCGGATTCACCCCTCCACTTT
CDR3 protein: CASSDILTADSPLHF

V gene: TRBV7-9
D gene: .
clone size: .
J gene: TRBJ1-2
CDR3 DNA: TGTGCCAGCAGCGCGGACGGAAGCAACTATGGCTACACCTTC
CDR3 protein: CASSADGSNYGYTF

V gene: TRBV12-3/TRBV12-4
D gene: TRBD1
clone size: .
J gene: TRBJ1-5
CDR3 DNA: TGTGCCAGCAGCGTAGACAGGACAGGACCAAATCAGCCCCAGCATTTT
CDR3 protein: CASSVDRTGPNQPQHF

V gene: TRBV19
D gene: .
clone size: .
J gene: TRBJ1-2
CDR3 DNA: TGTGCCAGCAGCTTGGGGCGGACTGCTAACTATGGCTACACCTTC
CDR3 protein: CASSLGRTANYGYTF

V gene: TRBV20-1
D gene: TRBD1
clone size: .
J gene: TRBJ1-5
CDR3 DNA: TGCAGTTTAGTAGGACAGGGTCAGCCCCAGCATTTT
CDR3 protein: CSLVGQGQPQHF

V gene: TRBV7-6
D gene: .
clone size: many
J gene: TRBJ2-5
CDR3 DNA: TGTGCCAGCACCATGGACCCCAAGTTCGGCGACGGTGAGACCCAGTACTTC
CDR3 protein: CASTMDPKFGDGETQYF

V gene: TRBV11-3
D gene: TRBD1
clone size: .
J gene: TRBJ1-5
CDR3 DNA: TGTGCCAGCAGCCGTGGGACAGTCCCCCCCCATCAGCCCCAGCATTTT
CDR3 protein: CASSRGTVPPHQPQHF

V gene: TRBV4-3
D gene: .
clone size: .
J gene: TRBJ1-4
CDR3 DNA: TGCGCCAGCAGCCAAGAGGACAGTCCTAATGAAAAACTGTTTTTT
CDR3 protein: CASSQEDSPNEKLFF

V gene: TRBV29-1
D gene: TRBD1
clone size: many
J gene: TRBJ1-2
CDR3 DNA: TGCAGCGTTGACCAAGTAGGACAGGGGAATAACTATGGCTACACCTTC
CDR3 protein: CSVDQVGQGNNYGYTF

V gene: TRBV25-1
D gene: .
clone size: .
J gene: TRBJ1-5
CDR3 DNA: TGTGCCAGCAGTGAATTTGGGGCTAGTCAGCCCCAGCATTTT
CDR3 protein: CASSEFGASQPQHF

V gene: TRBV7-6
D gene: .
clone size: many
J gene: TRBJ1-1
CDR3 DNA: TGTGCCAGCAGCTCGAACAGGAACACTGAAGCTTTCTTT
CDR3 protein: CASSSNRNTEAFF

V gene: TRBV15
D gene: .
clone size: .
J gene: TRBJ2-7
CDR3 DNA: TGTGTCAGCAGTGCCCTAGGCTCCTACGAGCAGTACTTC
CDR3 protein: CVSSALGSYEQYF

V gene: TRBV7-6
D gene: TRBD2
clone size: many
J gene: TRBJ2-5
CDR3 DNA: TGTGCCAGCAGCATCCGGGGGGGATCGTACCAAGAGACCCAGTACTTC
CDR3 protein: CASSIRGGSYQETQYF

V gene: TRBV20-1
D gene: .
clone size: many
J gene: TRBJ2-5
CDR3 DNA: TGCAGTGCTAGTTTAGCGGAGGTCCGGGAGACCCAGTACTTC
CDR3 protein: CSASLAEVRETQYF

V gene: TRBV5-1
D gene: .
clone size: .
J gene: TRBJ2-7
CDR3 DNA: TGCGCCAGCAGATTGGCTCCGGGACAATCCTACGAGCAGTACTTC
CDR3 protein: CASRLAPGQSYEQYF

V gene: TRBV10-3
D gene: .
clone size: .
J gene: TRBJ1-2
CDR3 DNA: TGTGCCATCAGTGCAGGGAACGGGGACGGCTACACCTTC
CDR3 protein: CAISAGNGDGYTF

V gene: TRBV28
D gene: TRBD2
clone size: few
J gene: TRBJ2-7
CDR3 DNA: TGTGCCAGCAGTTTAGGTCTAAGGCTAGCGGGAGACTCCTACGAGCAGTACTTC
CDR3 protein: CASSLGLRLAGDSYEQYF

V gene: TRBV2
D gene: .
clone size: .
J gene: TRBJ2-6
CDR3 DNA: TGTGCCAGCCTTGGCCCCAACGTCCTGACTTTC
CDR3 protein: CASLGPNVLTF

V gene: TRBV7-9
D gene: .
clone size: .
J gene: TRBJ2-5
CDR3 DNA: TGTGCCAGCAGCTTACTACAGGGAAAGACCCAGTACTTC
CDR3 protein: CASSLLQGKTQYF

V gene: TRBV12-3/TRBV12-4
D gene: TRBD1
clone size: many
J gene: TRBJ1-1
CDR3 DNA: TGTGCCAGCAGAGGACAGGGGGCCACGAACACTGAAGCTTTCTTT
CDR3 protein: CASRGQGATNTEAFF

V gene: TRBV19
D gene: .
clone size: .
J gene: TRBJ1-2
CDR3 DNA: TGTGCCAGTAGTCCCGAGTCAAGGGTTGGCGGCTACACCTTC
CDR3 protein: CASSPESRVGGYTF

V gene: TRBV10-1
D gene: .
clone size: .
J gene: TRBJ2-7
CDR3 DNA: TGTGCCAGCAGCCACACACGCACCACCTACGAGCAGTACTTC
CDR3 protein: CASSHTRTTYEQYF

V gene: TRBV9
D gene: .
clone size: .
J gene: TRBJ1-3
CDR3 DNA: TGTGCCAGCAGCGCCATGGACTCTGGAAACACCATATATTTT
CDR3 protein: CASSAMDSGNTIYF

V gene: TRBV7-9
D gene: .
clone size: .
J gene: TRBJ1-2
CDR3 DNA: TGTGCCAGCAGCTCGGCCCTTTCTGGAAACACCTTC
CDR3 protein: CASSSALSGNTF

V gene: TRBV7-9
D gene: TRBD1
clone size: few
J gene: TRBJ1-2
CDR3 DNA: TGTGCCAGCAGCAGAGGACAGGGGGCGCGGAGTGGCTACACCTTC
CDR3 protein: CASSRGQGARSGYTF

V gene: TRBV7-8
D gene: .
clone size: .
J gene: TRBJ2-5
CDR3 DNA: TGTGCCAGCAGCCAAGATCCGGGGGGCGAGACCCAGTACTTC
CDR3 protein: CASSQDPGGETQYF

V gene: TRBV10-3
D gene: .
clone size: many
J gene: TRBJ1-5
CDR3 DNA: TGTGCCATCAGCAAAACATATATAGGGGACAATCAGCCCCAGCATTTT
CDR3 protein: CAISKTYIGDNQPQHF

V gene: TRBV11-2
D gene: TRBD2
clone size: .
J gene: TRBJ2-5
CDR3 DNA: TGTGCCAGCAGCTGGCGGCGGGGGTGGGGCCAGTACTTC
CDR3 protein: CASSWRRGWGQYF

V gene: TRBV20-1
D gene: TRBD2
clone size: many
J gene: TRBJ2-7
CDR3 DNA: TGCAGTGCTAGACACCCCGGGACTAGCGTATACGAGCAGTACTTC
CDR3 protein: CSARHPGTSVYEQYF

V gene: TRBV20-1
D gene: .
clone size: many
J gene: TRBJ1-2
CDR3 DNA: TGCAGTGCCACGGGACGGGGGGCTGACTATGGCTACACCTTC
CDR3 protein: CSATGRGADYGYTF

V gene: TRBV28
D gene: .
clone size: once
J gene: TRBJ1-6
CDR3 DNA: TGTGCCAGCAGTCTTTCTATAAATTCACCCCTCCACTTT
CDR3 protein: CASSLSINSPLHF

V gene: TRBV6-5
D gene: .
clone size: .
J gene: TRBJ1-2
CDR3 DNA: TGTGCCACCCCGTTGGACGGAAGGGAGTTTAACTATGGCTACACCTTC
CDR3 protein: CATPLDGREFNYGYTF

V gene: TRBV20-1
D gene: .
clone size: many
J gene: TRBJ1-3
CDR3 DNA: TGCAGTGCTACTGATTTCGAAGGAAACACCATATATTTT
CDR3 protein: CSATDFEGNTIYF

V gene: TRBV12-3/TRBV12-4
D gene: TRBD1
clone size: many
J gene: TRBJ1-5
CDR3 DNA: TGTGCCAGCAGTGACGACAGGGGCGGGGATCAGCCCCAGCATTTT
CDR3 protein: CASSDDRGGDQPQHF

V gene: TRBV20-1
D gene: TRBD2
clone size: .
J gene: TRBJ2-2
CDR3 DNA: TGCAGTGCTAGAGAGGCTAGCGGGGGGGACACCGGGGAGCTGTTTTTT
CDR3 protein: CSAREASGGDTGELFF

V gene: TRBV29-1
D gene: .
clone size: many
J gene: TRBJ1-4
CDR3 DNA: TGCAGCGCGGAAGCGACCAATGAAAAACTGTTTTTT
CDR3 protein: CSAEATNEKLFF

V gene: TRBV10-3
D gene: TRBD1
clone size: .
J gene: TRBJ2-7
CDR3 DNA: TGTGCCAGCAAAGGACAGGCGGCTTTGTCTCCCTACGAGCAGTACTTC
CDR3 protein: CASKGQAALSPYEQYF